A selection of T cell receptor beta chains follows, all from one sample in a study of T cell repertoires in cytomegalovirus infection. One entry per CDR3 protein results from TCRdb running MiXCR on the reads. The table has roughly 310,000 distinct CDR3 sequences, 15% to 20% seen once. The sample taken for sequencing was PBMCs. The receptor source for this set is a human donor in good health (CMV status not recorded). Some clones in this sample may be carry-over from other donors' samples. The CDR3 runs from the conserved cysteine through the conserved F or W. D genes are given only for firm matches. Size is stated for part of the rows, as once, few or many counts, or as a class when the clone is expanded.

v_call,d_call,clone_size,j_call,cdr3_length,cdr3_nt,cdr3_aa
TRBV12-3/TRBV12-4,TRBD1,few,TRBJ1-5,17,TGTGCCAGCAGTTCCGGGACAGGAACTCAGTCTAATCAGCCCCAGCATTTT,CASSSGTGTQSNQPQHF
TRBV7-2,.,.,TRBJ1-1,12,TGTGCCAGCAGCTGGATTGGCTCTGAAGCTTTCTTT,CASSWIGSEAFF
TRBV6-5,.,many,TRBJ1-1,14,TGTGCCAGCAGTTACTTCAGGGGTATAACTGAAGCTTTCTTT,CASSYFRGITEAFF
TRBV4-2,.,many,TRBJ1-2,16,TGTGCCAGCAGCCAAGTCGGTCCCCCCGAGCCGTATGGCTACACCTTC,CASSQVGPPEPYGYTF
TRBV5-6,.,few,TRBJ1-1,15,TGTGCCAGCAGCGATTTAGGGTTAGAGAACACTGAAGCTTTCTTT,CASSDLGLENTEAFF
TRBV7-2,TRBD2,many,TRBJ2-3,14,TGTGCCAGCAGCTCAGCGGGGGGCCGAGATACGCAGTATTTT,CASSSAGGRDTQYF
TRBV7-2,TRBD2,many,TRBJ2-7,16,TGTGCCAGCAGCTTAGCAGCGGGACGGAGGGACCACGAGCAGTACTTC,CASSLAAGRRDHEQYF
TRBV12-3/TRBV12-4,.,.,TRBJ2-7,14,TGTGCCAGCAGTTTTAGTGACGGATCCTACGAGCAGTACTTC,CASSFSDGSYEQYF
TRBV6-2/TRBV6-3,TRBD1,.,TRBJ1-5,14,TGTGCCACCGCGACAGGGGATGGAAATCAGCCCCAGCATTTT,CATATGDGNQPQHF
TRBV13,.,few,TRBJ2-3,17,TGTGCCAGCAGCTCCAACTCGGGGGGCTTTTCTCCAGATACGCAGTATTTT,CASSSNSGGFSPDTQYF
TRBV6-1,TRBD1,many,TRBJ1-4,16,TGTGCCAGCAGTGAAAGTCTTGACAGGGGGCGCGAAAAACTGTTTTTT,CASSESLDRGREKLFF
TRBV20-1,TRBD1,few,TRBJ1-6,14,TGCAGTGTTCGGACAGGCGCCTATAATTCACCCCTCCACTTT,CSVRTGAYNSPLHF
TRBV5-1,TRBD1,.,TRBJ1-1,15,TGCGCCAGCAGCTTTGGGGACAGCCTAAACACTGAAGCTTTCTTT,CASSFGDSLNTEAFF
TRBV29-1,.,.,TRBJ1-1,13,TGCAGCGCGCAGGGGATACCTAACACTGAAGCTTTCTTT,CSAQGIPNTEAFF
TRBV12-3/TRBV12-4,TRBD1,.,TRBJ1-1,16,TGTGCCAGCAGTGAGGGGACAGGAACAGGGAACACTGAAGCTTTCTTT,CASSEGTGTGNTEAFF
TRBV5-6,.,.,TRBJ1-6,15,TGTGCCAGCAGCCCATCCGGGACCCTGGGATCACCCCTCCACTTT,CASSPSGTLGSPLHF
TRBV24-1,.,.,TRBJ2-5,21,TGTGCCACCAGACGGCGGGACAGCATCCGTCATGGCAACAGTGAAGCGGAGACCCAGTACTTC,CATRRRDSIRHGNSEAETQYF
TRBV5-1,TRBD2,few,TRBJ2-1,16,TGCGCCAGCAGCTTGTACGCGACTAGCGGGGGGGGTGAGCAGTTCTTC,CASSLYATSGGGEQFF
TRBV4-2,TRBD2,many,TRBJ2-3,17,TGTGCCAGCAGCCAAGAGCCCCAGCGGGGGCGCACAGATACGCAGTATTTT,CASSQEPQRGRTDTQYF
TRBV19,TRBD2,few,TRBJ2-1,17,TGTGCCAGTAGTGGTCTAGCGGGGACCCCCGATTACAATGAGCAGTTCTTC,CASSGLAGTPDYNEQFF
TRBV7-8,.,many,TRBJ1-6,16,TGTGCCAGCAGCTTAGATGGGGCTCGATTTAATTCACCCCTCCACTTT,CASSLDGARFNSPLHF
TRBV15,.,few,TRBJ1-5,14,TGTGCCACCAGCAGAGGTGGAAGCGGTCAGCCCCAGCATTTT,CATSRGGSGQPQHF
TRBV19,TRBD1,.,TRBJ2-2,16,TGTGCCAGTAGTTTCCGGACAGGGCCGAACACCGGGGAGCTGTTTTTT,CASSFRTGPNTGELFF
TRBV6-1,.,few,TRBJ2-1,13,TGTGCCAGCAGTTTAACAACTAACAATGAGCAGTTCTTC,CASSLTTNNEQFF
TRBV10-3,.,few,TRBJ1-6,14,TGTGCCATCAGTTCCGGGACCGATCTTTCACCCCTCCACTTT,CAISSGTDLSPLHF
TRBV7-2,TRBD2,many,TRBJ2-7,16,TGTGCCAGCAGCCTCCGACTAGCGGGGGCTGTGGGGGAGCAGTACTTC,CASSLRLAGAVGEQYF
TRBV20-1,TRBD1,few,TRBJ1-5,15,TGCAGTGCTATACCCCCGGGACAGGGATATCAGCCCCAGCATTTT,CSAIPPGQGYQPQHF
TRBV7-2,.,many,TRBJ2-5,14,TGTGCCAGCAGCTCCCAAGTCCAGGGGGAGACCCAGTACTTC,CASSSQVQGETQYF
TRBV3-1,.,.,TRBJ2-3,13,TGTGCCAGCACCCACACCGGCACGGATACGCAGTATTTT,CASTHTGTDTQYF
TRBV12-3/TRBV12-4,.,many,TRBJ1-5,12,TGTGCCAGCAGTTTTGTCAATCAGCCCCAGCATTTT,CASSFVNQPQHF
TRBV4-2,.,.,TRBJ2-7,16,TGTGCCAGCAGCCAAGAACAGGGACTTGGGTCCTACGAGCAGTACTTC,CASSQEQGLGSYEQYF
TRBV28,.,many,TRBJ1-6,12,TGTGCCAGCACGGGGAACAATTCACCCCTCCACTTT,CASTGNNSPLHF
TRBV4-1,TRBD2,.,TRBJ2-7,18,TGCGCCAGCAGCCAAGATCGCCCGGCACTAGCGGGGTATTACGAGCAGTACTTC,CASSQDRPALAGYYEQYF